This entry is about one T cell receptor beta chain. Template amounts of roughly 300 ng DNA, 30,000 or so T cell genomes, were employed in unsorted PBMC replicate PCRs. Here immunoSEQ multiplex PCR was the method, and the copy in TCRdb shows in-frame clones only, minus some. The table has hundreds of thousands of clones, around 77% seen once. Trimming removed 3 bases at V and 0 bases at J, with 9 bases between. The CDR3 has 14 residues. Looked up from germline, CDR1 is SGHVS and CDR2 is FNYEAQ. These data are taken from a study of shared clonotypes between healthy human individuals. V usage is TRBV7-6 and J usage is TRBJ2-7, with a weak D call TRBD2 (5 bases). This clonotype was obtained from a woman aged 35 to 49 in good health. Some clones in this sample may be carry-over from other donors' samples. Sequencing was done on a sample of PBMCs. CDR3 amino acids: CASSFSEDSYEQYF. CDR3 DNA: TGTGCCAGCAGCTTCTCGGAGGACTCCTACGAGCAGTACTTC.